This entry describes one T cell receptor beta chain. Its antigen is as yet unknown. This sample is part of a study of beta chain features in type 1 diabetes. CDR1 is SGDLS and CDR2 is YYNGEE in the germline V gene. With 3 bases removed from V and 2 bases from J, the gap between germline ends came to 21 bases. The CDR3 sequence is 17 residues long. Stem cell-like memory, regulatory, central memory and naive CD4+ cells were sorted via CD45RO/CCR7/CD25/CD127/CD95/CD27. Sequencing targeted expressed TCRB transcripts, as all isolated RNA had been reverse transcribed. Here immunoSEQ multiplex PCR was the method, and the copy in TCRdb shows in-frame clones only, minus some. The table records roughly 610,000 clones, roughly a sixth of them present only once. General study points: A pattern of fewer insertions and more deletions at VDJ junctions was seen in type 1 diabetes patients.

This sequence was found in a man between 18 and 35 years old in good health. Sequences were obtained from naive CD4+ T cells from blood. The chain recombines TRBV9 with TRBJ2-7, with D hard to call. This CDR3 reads CASSEGPPRSFPYEQYF. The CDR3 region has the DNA TGTGCCAGCAGCGAGGGTCCGCCCCGTTCTTTTCCCTACGAGCAGTACTTC.